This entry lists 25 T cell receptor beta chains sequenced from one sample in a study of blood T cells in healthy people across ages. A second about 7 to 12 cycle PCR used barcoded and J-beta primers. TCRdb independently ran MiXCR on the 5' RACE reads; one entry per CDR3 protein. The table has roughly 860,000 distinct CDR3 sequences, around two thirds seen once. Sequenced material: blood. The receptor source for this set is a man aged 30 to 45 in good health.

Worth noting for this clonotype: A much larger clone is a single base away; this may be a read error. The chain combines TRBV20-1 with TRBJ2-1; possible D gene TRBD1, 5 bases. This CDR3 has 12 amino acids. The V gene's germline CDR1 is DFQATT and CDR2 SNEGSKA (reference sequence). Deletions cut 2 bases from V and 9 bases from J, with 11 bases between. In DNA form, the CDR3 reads TGCAGTGCTAGAAGGCAGGGTAGTGAGCAGTTCTTC. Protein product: CSARRQGSEQFF.

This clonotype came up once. The CDR3 DNA reads as TGCAGTGCTGCACAGGGAGCCATGAACACTGAAGCTTTCTTT. The encoded protein is CSAAQGAMNTEAFF. This rearrangement joins TRBV20-1 to TRBJ1-1; TRBD1 might be the D (6 bases). Trimming pared 5 bases from V and 0 bases from J, leaving 13 bases between. Germline CDR1 reads DFQATT; CDR2 reads SNEGSKA (reference sequence). This CDR3 comprises 14 residues.

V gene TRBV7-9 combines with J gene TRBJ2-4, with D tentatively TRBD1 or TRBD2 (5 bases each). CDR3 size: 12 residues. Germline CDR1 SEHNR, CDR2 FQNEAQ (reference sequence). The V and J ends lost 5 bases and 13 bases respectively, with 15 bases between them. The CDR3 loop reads CASSLYVGEQYF. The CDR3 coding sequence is TGTGCCAGCAGCCTTTATGTAGGGGAGCAGTACTTC.

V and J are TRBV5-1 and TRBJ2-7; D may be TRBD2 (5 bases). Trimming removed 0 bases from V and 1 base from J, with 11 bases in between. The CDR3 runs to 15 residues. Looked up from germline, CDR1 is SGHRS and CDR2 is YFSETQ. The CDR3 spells CASSLGNTGSYEQYF. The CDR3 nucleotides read TGCGCCAGCAGCTTGGGCAACACGGGGTCCTACGAGCAGTACTTC.

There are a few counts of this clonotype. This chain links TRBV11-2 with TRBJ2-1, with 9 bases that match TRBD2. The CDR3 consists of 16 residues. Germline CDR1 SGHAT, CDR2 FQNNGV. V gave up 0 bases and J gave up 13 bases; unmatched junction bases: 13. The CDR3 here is CASSLELAGRAETQFF. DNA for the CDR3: TGTGCCAGCAGCTTAGAGCTAGCGGGGAGGGCCGAGACCCAGTTCTTC.

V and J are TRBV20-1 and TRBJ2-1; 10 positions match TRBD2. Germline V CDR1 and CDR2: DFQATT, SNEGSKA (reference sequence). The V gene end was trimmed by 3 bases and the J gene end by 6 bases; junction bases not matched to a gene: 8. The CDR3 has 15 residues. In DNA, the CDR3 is TGCAGTGCTAGGGTGGGTAGCGGGGGGCGCAATGAGCAGTTCTTC. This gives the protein CSARVGSGGRNEQFF.

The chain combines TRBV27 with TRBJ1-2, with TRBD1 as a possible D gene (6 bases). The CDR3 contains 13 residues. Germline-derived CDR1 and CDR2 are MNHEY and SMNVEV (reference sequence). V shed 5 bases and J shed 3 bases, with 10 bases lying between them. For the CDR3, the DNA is TGTGCCAGCAGTGGGGGACACCACTATGGCTACACCTTC. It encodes CASSGGHHYGYTF.

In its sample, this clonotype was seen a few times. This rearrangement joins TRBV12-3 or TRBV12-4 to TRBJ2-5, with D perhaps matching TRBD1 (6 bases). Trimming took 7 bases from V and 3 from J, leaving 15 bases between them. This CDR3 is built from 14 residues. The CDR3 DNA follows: TGTGCCAGCACCCAGGACAGAGTTAAAGAGACCCAGTACTTC. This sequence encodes CASTQDRVKETQYF.

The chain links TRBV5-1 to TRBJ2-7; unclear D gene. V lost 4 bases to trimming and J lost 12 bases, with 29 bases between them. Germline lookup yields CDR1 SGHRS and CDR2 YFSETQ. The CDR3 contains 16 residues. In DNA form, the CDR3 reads TGCGCCAGCAGCCCGTACCCAAGTTCCCTAGGAGCACCCCGGTACTTC. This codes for CASSPYPSSLGAPRYF.

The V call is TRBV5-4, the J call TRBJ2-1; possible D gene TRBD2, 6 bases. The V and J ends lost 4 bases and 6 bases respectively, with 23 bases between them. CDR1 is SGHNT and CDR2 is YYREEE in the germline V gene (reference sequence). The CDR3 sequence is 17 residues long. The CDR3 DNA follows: TGTGCCAGCAGCCCTGGTTACGGGACTCCATTGGGCAATGAGCAGTTCTTC. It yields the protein CASSPGYGTPLGNEQFF.

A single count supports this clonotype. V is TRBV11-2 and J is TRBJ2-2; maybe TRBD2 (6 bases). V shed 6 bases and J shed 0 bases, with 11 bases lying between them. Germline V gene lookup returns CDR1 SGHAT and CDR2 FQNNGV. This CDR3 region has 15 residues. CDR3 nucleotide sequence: TGTGCCAGCAGAGGCGGGGTACCGAACACCGGGGAGCTGTTTTTT. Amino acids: CASRGGVPNTGELFF.

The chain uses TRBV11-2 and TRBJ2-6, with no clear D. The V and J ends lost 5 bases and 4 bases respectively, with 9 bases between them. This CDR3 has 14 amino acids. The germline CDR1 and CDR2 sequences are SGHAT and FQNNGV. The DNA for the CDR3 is TGTGCCAGCAGCGTGAGGACCGGGGCCAACGTCCTGACTTTC. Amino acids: CASSVRTGANVLTF. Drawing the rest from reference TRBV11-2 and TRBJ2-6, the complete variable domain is EAGVAQSPRYKIIEKRQSVAFWCNPISGHATLYWYQQILGQGPKLLIQFQNNGVVDDSQLPKDRFSAERLKGVDSTLKIQPAKLEDSAVYLCASSVRTGANVLTFGAGSRLTVL.

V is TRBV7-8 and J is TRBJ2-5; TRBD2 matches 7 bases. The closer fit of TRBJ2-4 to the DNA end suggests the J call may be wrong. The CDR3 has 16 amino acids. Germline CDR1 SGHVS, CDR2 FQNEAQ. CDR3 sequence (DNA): TGTGCCAGCAGCTTACGGCTAGCGGTAGCCAAAAACATTCAGTACTTC. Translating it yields CASSLRLAVAKNIQYF.

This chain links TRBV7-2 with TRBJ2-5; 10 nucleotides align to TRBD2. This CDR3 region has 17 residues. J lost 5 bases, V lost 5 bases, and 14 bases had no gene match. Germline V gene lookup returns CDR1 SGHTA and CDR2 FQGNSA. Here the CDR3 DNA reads TGTGCCAGCAGCCCAGTTGGGAGCGGGGGGGCTTTGGAGACCCAGTACTTC. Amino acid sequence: CASSPVGSGGALETQYF. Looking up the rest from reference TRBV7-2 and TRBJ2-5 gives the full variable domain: GAGVSQSPSNKVTEKGKDVELRCDPISGHTALYWYRQSLGQGLEFLIYFQGNSAPDKSGLPSDRFSAERTGGSVSTLTIQRTQQEDSAVYLCASSPVGSGGALETQYFGPGTRLLVL.

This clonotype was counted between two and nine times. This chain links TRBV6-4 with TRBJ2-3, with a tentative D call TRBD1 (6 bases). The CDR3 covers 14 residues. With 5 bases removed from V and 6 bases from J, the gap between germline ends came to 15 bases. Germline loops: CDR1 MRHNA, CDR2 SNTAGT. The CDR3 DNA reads TGTGCCAGCAGTAAAAAGGGGGAGAGGGATACGCAGTATTTT. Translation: CASSKKGERDTQYF.

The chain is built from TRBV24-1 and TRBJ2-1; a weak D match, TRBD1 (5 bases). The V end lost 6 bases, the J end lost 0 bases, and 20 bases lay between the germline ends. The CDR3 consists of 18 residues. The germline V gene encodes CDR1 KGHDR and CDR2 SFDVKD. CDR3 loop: CATSFGSMTDSSYNEQFF. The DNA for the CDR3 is TGTGCCACCAGTTTTGGGTCGATGACAGATAGCTCCTACAATGAGCAGTTCTTC.

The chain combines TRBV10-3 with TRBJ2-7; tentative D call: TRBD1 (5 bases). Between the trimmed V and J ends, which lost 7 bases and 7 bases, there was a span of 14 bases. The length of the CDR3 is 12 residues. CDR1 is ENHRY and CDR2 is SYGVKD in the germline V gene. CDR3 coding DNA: TGTGCCATCACCAGGGAAGGGGATGAGCAGTACTTC. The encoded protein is CAITREGDEQYF.

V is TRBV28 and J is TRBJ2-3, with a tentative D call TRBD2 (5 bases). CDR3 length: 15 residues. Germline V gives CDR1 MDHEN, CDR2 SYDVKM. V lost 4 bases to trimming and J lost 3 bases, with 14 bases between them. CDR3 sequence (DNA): TGTGCCAGCAGTTCCGCCCCCACGGGGACAGATACGCAGTATTTT. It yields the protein CASSSAPTGTDTQYF.

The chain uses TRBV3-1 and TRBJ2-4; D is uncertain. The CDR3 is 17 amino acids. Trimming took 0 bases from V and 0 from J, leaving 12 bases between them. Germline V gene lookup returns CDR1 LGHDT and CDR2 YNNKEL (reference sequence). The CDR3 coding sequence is TGTGCCAGCAGCCAAGATCGCCTGCGACTAGCCAAAAACATTCAGTACTTC. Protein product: CASSQDRLRLAKNIQYF.

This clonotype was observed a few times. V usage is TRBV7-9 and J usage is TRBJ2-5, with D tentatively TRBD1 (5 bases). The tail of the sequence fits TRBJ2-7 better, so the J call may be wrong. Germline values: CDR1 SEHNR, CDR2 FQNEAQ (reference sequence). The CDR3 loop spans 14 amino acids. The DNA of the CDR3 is TGTGCCAGCAGCCTCGGGCAGGGCCACTACGAGCAGTACTTC. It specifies CASSLGQGHYEQYF.

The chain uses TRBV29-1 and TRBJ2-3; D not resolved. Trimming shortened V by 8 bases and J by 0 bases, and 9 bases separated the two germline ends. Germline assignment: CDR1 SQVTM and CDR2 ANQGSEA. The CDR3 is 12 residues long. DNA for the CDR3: TGCAGCCTCAGGCGTAGCACAGATACGCAGTATTTT. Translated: CSLRRSTDTQYF.

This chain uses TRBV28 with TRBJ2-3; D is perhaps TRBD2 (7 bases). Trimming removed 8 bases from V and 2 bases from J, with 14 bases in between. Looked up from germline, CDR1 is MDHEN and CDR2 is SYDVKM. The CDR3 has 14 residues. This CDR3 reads CASRKAGATDTQYF. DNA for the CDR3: TGTGCCAGCCGAAAGGCGGGGGCCACAGATACGCAGTATTTT.

In DNA, the CDR3 is TGTGCCAGCAGCTTAGGGAAGGGGGGGGCAGATGAGCAGTTCTTC. Translated, it gives CASSLGKGGADEQFF. The chain employs TRBV7-2 and TRBJ2-1; maybe TRBD2 (7 bases). The germline V gene has CDR1 SGHTA and CDR2 FQGNSA. This CDR3 contains 15 residues. Between the trimmed V and J ends, which lost 1 base and 8 bases, there was a span of 15 bases.

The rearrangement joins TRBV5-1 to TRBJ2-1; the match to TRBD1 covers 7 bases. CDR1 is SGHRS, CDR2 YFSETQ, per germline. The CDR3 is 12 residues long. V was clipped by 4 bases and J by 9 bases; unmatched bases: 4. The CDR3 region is CASSIDRVEQFF. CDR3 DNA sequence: TGCGCCAGCAGCATTGACAGGGTTGAGCAGTTCTTC.

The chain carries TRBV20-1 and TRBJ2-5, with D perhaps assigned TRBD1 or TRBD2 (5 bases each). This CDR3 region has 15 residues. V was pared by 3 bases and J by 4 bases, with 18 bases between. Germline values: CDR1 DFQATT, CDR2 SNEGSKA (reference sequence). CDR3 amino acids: CSASPWGMRPETQYF. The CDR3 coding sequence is TGCAGTGCTAGTCCCTGGGGGATGCGGCCAGAGACCCAGTACTTC.